These T cell receptor beta chains were read from a single sample in a study of OX40 agonist ivuxolimab in advanced cancers. Here immunoSEQ multiplex PCR was the method, and the copy in TCRdb shows in-frame clones only, minus some. The profile shows 50,000 to 65,000 clones, around four fifths of them singletons. Sequencing was performed on CD4+ or CD8+ T cells sorted from blood, taken in a trial of the OX40 agonist ivuxolimab. Receptor source: an adult with an advanced solid tumor such as melanoma, head and neck, liver or kidney cancer. The CDR3 runs from the conserved cysteine through the conserved F or W. Fields, in order: CDR3 DNA, CDR3 protein, J gene, D gene, clone size, V gene. A D gene is named only where the DNA matches it firmly. Only some rows state a clone size, as once, few, many or a class for expanded clones.

CDR3 DNA: TGTGCCAGCGTAGGAGGGCCCCATAATCAGCCCCAGCATTTT
CDR3 protein: CASVGGPHNQPQHF
J gene: TRBJ1-5
D gene: -
clone size: -
V gene: TRBV6-1

CDR3 DNA: TGTGCCAGCAGCTCACAGATAGAGACCCAGTACTTC
CDR3 protein: CASSSQIETQYF
J gene: TRBJ2-5
D gene: -
clone size: -
V gene: TRBV7-9

CDR3 DNA: TGCGCCAGCAGCTTGGCGGGGGGGACGAACACTGAAGCTTTCTTT
CDR3 protein: CASSLAGGTNTEAFF
J gene: TRBJ1-1
D gene: -
clone size: -
V gene: TRBV5-1

CDR3 DNA: TGTGCCAGCAGTCGTGGGACGAATTCACCCCTCCACTTT
CDR3 protein: CASSRGTNSPLHF
J gene: TRBJ1-6
D gene: -
clone size: -
V gene: TRBV25-1

CDR3 DNA: TGCGCCAGCAGCCCTGGAGTTGTTTACGAGCAGTACTTC
CDR3 protein: CASSPGVVYEQYF
J gene: TRBJ2-7
D gene: -
clone size: -
V gene: TRBV4-1

CDR3 DNA: TGCGCCAGCAGCCGAGCCGGGACTAGCGGCTCCTACGAGCAGTACTTC
CDR3 protein: CASSRAGTSGSYEQYF
J gene: TRBJ2-7
D gene: TRBD2
clone size: -
V gene: TRBV4-1

CDR3 DNA: TGTGCCAGCTGTCAGCCGGGACAGGGAGTTTATAGCAATCAGCCCCAGCATTTT
CDR3 protein: CASCQPGQGVYSNQPQHF
J gene: TRBJ1-5
D gene: TRBD1
clone size: -
V gene: TRBV13

CDR3 DNA: TGTGCCAGCAGTTTATGGGGGGGGCACGAGCAGTACTTC
CDR3 protein: CASSLWGGHEQYF
J gene: TRBJ2-7
D gene: -
clone size: -
V gene: TRBV27

CDR3 DNA: TGTGCCAGTAGTATCAACAGGGCCACTGAAGCTTTCTTT
CDR3 protein: CASSINRATEAFF
J gene: TRBJ1-1
D gene: -
clone size: -
V gene: TRBV19

CDR3 DNA: TGTGCCTGGAGTCCAAGGGTGTCCTACGAGCAGTACTTC
CDR3 protein: CAWSPRVSYEQYF
J gene: TRBJ2-7
D gene: -
clone size: -
V gene: TRBV30

CDR3 DNA: TGTGCCAGCACGGAGCGCTCATCCTACAATGAGCAGTTCTTC
CDR3 protein: CASTERSSYNEQFF
J gene: TRBJ2-1
D gene: -
clone size: -
V gene: TRBV2

CDR3 DNA: TGTGCCACCAGCAGAGATTTGGGTTCCGGAGACGAGCAGTACTTC
CDR3 protein: CATSRDLGSGDEQYF
J gene: TRBJ2-7
D gene: -
clone size: once
V gene: TRBV15

CDR3 DNA: TGTGCCAGCTCACCAGGACCAGATACGCAGTATTTT
CDR3 protein: CASSPGPDTQYF
J gene: TRBJ2-3
D gene: -
clone size: once
V gene: TRBV18

CDR3 DNA: TGTGCCAGCAGCGTAGCAGTTACCACAGATACGCAGTATTTT
CDR3 protein: CASSVAVTTDTQYF
J gene: TRBJ2-3
D gene: -
clone size: -
V gene: TRBV9

CDR3 DNA: TGTGCCAGCAGCTTAAGTCTAGCGGACTACAATGAGCAGTTCTTC
CDR3 protein: CASSLSLADYNEQFF
J gene: TRBJ2-1
D gene: TRBD2
clone size: -
V gene: TRBV7-3

CDR3 DNA: TGTGCCAGCAGCTTCGATCAGGCGGGAGACGCAGATACGCAGTATTTT
CDR3 protein: CASSFDQAGDADTQYF
J gene: TRBJ2-3
D gene: TRBD2
clone size: few
V gene: TRBV7-9

CDR3 DNA: TGTGCCGCATCCGGGACAGGGGCCGGGAACACCGGGGAGCTGTTTTTT
CDR3 protein: CAASGTGAGNTGELFF
J gene: TRBJ2-2
D gene: TRBD1
clone size: -
V gene: TRBV10-3

CDR3 DNA: TGTGCCAGCAGTCCCGGGGCCAGGGAAGCAGATACGCAGTATTTT
CDR3 protein: CASSPGAREADTQYF
J gene: TRBJ2-3
D gene: -
clone size: -
V gene: TRBV6-5

CDR3 DNA: TGTGCCAGCAGCTCCCCAGGGCGAGATACGCAGTATTTT
CDR3 protein: CASSSPGRDTQYF
J gene: TRBJ2-3
D gene: -
clone size: -
V gene: TRBV5-4

CDR3 DNA: TGTGCCAGCAGCTTATTTAGCAGCGGTAATGAGCAGTTCTTC
CDR3 protein: CASSLFSSGNEQFF
J gene: TRBJ2-1
D gene: -
clone size: -
V gene: TRBV7-6

CDR3 DNA: TGTGCCAGTAACCGGGACAGGGTATATGGCTACACCTTC
CDR3 protein: CASNRDRVYGYTF
J gene: TRBJ1-2
D gene: TRBD1
clone size: -
V gene: TRBV7-2

CDR3 DNA: TGTGCCAGCAGCGTCGAACTTAACACCGGGGAGCTGTTTTTT
CDR3 protein: CASSVELNTGELFF
J gene: TRBJ2-2
D gene: -
clone size: -
V gene: TRBV9

CDR3 DNA: TGTGCCAGCAGCTTCGACAGCCTCCAAGAGCAGTTCTTC
CDR3 protein: CASSFDSLQEQFF
J gene: TRBJ2-1
D gene: -
clone size: -
V gene: TRBV9

CDR3 DNA: TGTGCCAGTACCCAGTCGGGGGCCAAAAACATTCAGTACTTC
CDR3 protein: CASTQSGAKNIQYF
J gene: TRBJ2-4
D gene: -
clone size: -
V gene: TRBV19

CDR3 DNA: TGTGCCAGCAGGCCACTGGGGGCATCAGATACGCAGTATTTT
CDR3 protein: CASRPLGASDTQYF
J gene: TRBJ2-3
D gene: -
clone size: -
V gene: TRBV2

CDR3 DNA: TGTGCCAGCTCACCACCGCAGAGTAACTACGAGCAGTACTTC
CDR3 protein: CASSPPQSNYEQYF
J gene: TRBJ2-7
D gene: -
clone size: few
V gene: TRBV18

CDR3 DNA: TGTGCCAGCAGTTACGGCAGGGACCAGCCCCAGCATTTT
CDR3 protein: CASSYGRDQPQHF
J gene: TRBJ1-5
D gene: -
clone size: -
V gene: TRBV6-5

CDR3 DNA: TGTGCCAGCAGTTTAGCCGCAGGGGAGGATGGCTACACCTTC
CDR3 protein: CASSLAAGEDGYTF
J gene: TRBJ1-2
D gene: -
clone size: -
V gene: TRBV28

CDR3 DNA: TGTGCCAGCAGTTTGACTTCTAGCGGGCAATCCTACGAGCAGTACTTC
CDR3 protein: CASSLTSSGQSYEQYF
J gene: TRBJ2-7
D gene: TRBD2
clone size: once
V gene: TRBV6-5

CDR3 DNA: TGTGCCAGCAGCTTGACCGGGACAAGTCGCTACGAGCAGTACTTC
CDR3 protein: CASSLTGTSRYEQYF
J gene: TRBJ2-7
D gene: -
clone size: -
V gene: TRBV7-6

CDR3 DNA: TGTGCCAGCAGCAGCGGTGGGCAAGAGACCCAGTACTTC
CDR3 protein: CASSSGGQETQYF
J gene: TRBJ2-5
D gene: -
clone size: -
V gene: TRBV7-3

CDR3 DNA: TGTGCCAGCAGCCGGTCCCGGATCGAGCAGTTCTTC
CDR3 protein: CASSRSRIEQFF
J gene: TRBJ2-1
D gene: -
clone size: -
V gene: TRBV14

CDR3 DNA: TGTGCCACCAGCAAGAGGGCAGGCGCCAACGAGCAGTACTTC
CDR3 protein: CATSKRAGANEQYF
J gene: TRBJ2-7
D gene: -
clone size: -
V gene: TRBV15

CDR3 DNA: TGTGCCAGCAGAGCCGGGACCTTGGGGAACACCATATATTTT
CDR3 protein: CASRAGTLGNTIYF
J gene: TRBJ1-3
D gene: -
clone size: -
V gene: TRBV6-6

CDR3 DNA: TGTGCCAGCAGCTTAGACGGCAGGGCTAATTCACCCCTCCACTTT
CDR3 protein: CASSLDGRANSPLHF
J gene: TRBJ1-6
D gene: -
clone size: -
V gene: TRBV7-9

CDR3 DNA: TGTGCCAGTAGTACTAGCGGGGATAACACCGGGGAGCTGTTTTTT
CDR3 protein: CASSTSGDNTGELFF
J gene: TRBJ2-2
D gene: TRBD2
clone size: -
V gene: TRBV19

CDR3 DNA: TGCAGCGTTGAAGTGGGACAGGGGGCTCTGGCTAACTATGGCTACACCTTC
CDR3 protein: CSVEVGQGALANYGYTF
J gene: TRBJ1-2
D gene: TRBD1
clone size: -
V gene: TRBV29-1

CDR3 DNA: TGTGCCAGTAGAAAGCGGGAGGGCGGCGATACGCAGTATTTT
CDR3 protein: CASRKREGGDTQYF
J gene: TRBJ2-3
D gene: TRBD2
clone size: -
V gene: TRBV19

CDR3 DNA: TGTGCCACCAGCATTGTTCCCCAAAATTCACCCCTCCACTTT
CDR3 protein: CATSIVPQNSPLHF
J gene: TRBJ1-6
D gene: -
clone size: -
V gene: TRBV15

CDR3 DNA: TGCGCCAGCAGCTTGGTGGATGCGGGGTACTACGAGCAGTACTTC
CDR3 protein: CASSLVDAGYYEQYF
J gene: TRBJ2-7
D gene: -
clone size: once
V gene: TRBV5-1

CDR3 DNA: TGTGCCAGTAGTAGCCCGCGGGAGCGACGTCACACCGGGGAGCTGTTTTTT
CDR3 protein: CASSSPRERRHTGELFF
J gene: TRBJ2-2
D gene: TRBD2
clone size: -
V gene: TRBV19

CDR3 DNA: TGTGCCAGCAGTTCCTCCCCACCTCAGCCCCAGCATTTT
CDR3 protein: CASSSSPPQPQHF
J gene: TRBJ1-5
D gene: -
clone size: -
V gene: TRBV28

CDR3 DNA: TGCGCCAGCAGTAGGACTAGCGGGAGAAACACAGATACGCAGTATTTT
CDR3 protein: CASSRTSGRNTDTQYF
J gene: TRBJ2-3
D gene: TRBD2
clone size: -
V gene: TRBV5-1

CDR3 DNA: TGTGCCAGCAAGCGGTTCGGGAGTGAAGATACGCAGTATTTT
CDR3 protein: CASKRFGSEDTQYF
J gene: TRBJ2-3
D gene: -
clone size: -
V gene: TRBV2

CDR3 DNA: TGTGCCATCAGGGTGGACAGGACGAACACTGAAGCTTTCTTT
CDR3 protein: CAIRVDRTNTEAFF
J gene: TRBJ1-1
D gene: TRBD1
clone size: -
V gene: TRBV10-3

CDR3 DNA: TGTGCCAGCAGTTCCCTCCCGGGGGCCGCATCCTACGAGCAGTACTTC
CDR3 protein: CASSSLPGAASYEQYF
J gene: TRBJ2-7
D gene: -
clone size: once
V gene: TRBV27

CDR3 DNA: TGTGCCAGCAGCCACCCGGGGCGACGGTACGAGCAGTACTTC
CDR3 protein: CASSHPGRRYEQYF
J gene: TRBJ2-7
D gene: -
clone size: -
V gene: TRBV11-1

CDR3 DNA: TGTGCAAGTCGCTTAGCGCTAGGGGGTCCGCGGGAAACCCAGTACTTC
CDR3 protein: CASRLALGGPRETQYF
J gene: TRBJ2-5
D gene: -
clone size: -
V gene: TRBV12-2